The rows below give T cell receptor beta chains drawn from one sample of a study of T cell changes during pregnancy in multiple sclerosis. Assay: immunoSEQ multiplex PCR; the TCRdb copy retains only in-frame clones and omits some. The sample yields tens of thousands of clones, 85% to 90% seen once. Sequenced material: CD4+ T cells from peripheral blood mononuclear cells, taken in the first trimester of pregnancy. The receptors were sampled from a female donor with multiple sclerosis, enrolled in a pregnancy study. The CDR3 runs from the conserved cysteine through the conserved F or W. Each record gives: J gene, clone size, V gene, D gene, CDR3 protein, CDR3 DNA. D genes are given only for firm matches. Some rows mark clone size as missing; the rest say once, few, many or name a class of expanded clone.

>TRBJ1-2|-|TRBV5-5|-
CASSSDRRGYTF
TGTGCCAGCAGCTCGGACAGACGGGGCTACACCTTC
>TRBJ2-2|-|TRBV4-1|-
CASSQALLLEPNGELFF
TGCGCCAGCAGCCAAGCCCTCTTACTAGAACCCAACGGGGAGCTGTTTTTT
>TRBJ2-5|-|TRBV7-6|TRBD2
CASSLAHREGHETQYF
TGTGCCAGCAGCTTAGCGCATCGGGAGGGCCATGAGACCCAGTACTTC
>TRBJ1-5|-|TRBV5-8|-
CASSLGVSNQPQHF
TGTGCCAGCAGCCTAGGGGTAAGCAATCAGCCCCAGCATTTT
>TRBJ1-5|-|TRBV28|TRBD1
CASSPRTGAQLTPQHF
TGTGCCAGCAGTCCCCGGACAGGGGCCCAGCTAACGCCCCAGCATTTT
>TRBJ1-2|few|TRBV19|TRBD1
CASRTRPGGTYGYTF
TGTGCCAGTAGAACCAGACCAGGGGGCACCTATGGCTACACCTTC
>TRBJ1-3|-|TRBV4-2|-
CASSQERVRGNTIYF
TGTGCCAGCAGCCAAGAGAGGGTACGAGGAAACACCATATATTTT
>TRBJ2-3|-|TRBV28|TRBD2
CASRLAGGPLVTQYF
TGTGCCAGCAGACTAGCGGGAGGGCCTCTGGTTACGCAGTATTTT
>TRBJ2-1|-|TRBV4-1|TRBD2
CASSLRASGRPHNEQFF
TGCGCCAGCAGCCTACGTGCTAGCGGGAGACCTCACAATGAGCAGTTCTTC
>TRBJ1-4|-|TRBV5-1|-
CASSLGQDWRATNEKLFF
TGCGCCAGCAGCTTGGGACAGGACTGGCGGGCAACTAATGAAAAACTGTTTTTT
>TRBJ2-7|-|TRBV5-1|-
CASSEGAYEQYF
TGCGCCAGCAGTGAGGGGGCCTACGAGCAGTACTTC
>TRBJ1-1|-|TRBV2|TRBD1
CASRGLRTGPRAFF
TGTGCCAGCAGAGGTCTGAGGACAGGCCCCAGAGCTTTCTTT
>TRBJ2-3|once|TRBV5-6|TRBD1
CASSYGDRVIFTDTQYF
TGTGCCAGCAGCTACGGGGACAGGGTAATATTTACAGATACGCAGTATTTT
>TRBJ1-1|-|TRBV5-1|TRBD1
CASSLTGGRNTEAFF
TGCGCCAGCAGCTTGACAGGGGGAAGGAACACTGAAGCTTTCTTT
>TRBJ1-2|-|TRBV28|-
CASKQGHYGYTF
TGTGCCAGCAAGCAGGGCCACTATGGCTACACCTTC
>TRBJ2-2|-|TRBV28|-
CASKSSVFVTGELFF
TGTGCCAGCAAATCATCAGTGTTCGTGACCGGGGAGCTGTTTTTT
>TRBJ1-2|medium-sized|TRBV6-5|TRBD1
CASRRTGEGYGYTF
TGTGCCAGCAGACGTACAGGGGAAGGATATGGCTACACCTTC
>TRBJ1-2|-|TRBV4-1|-
CASSLPRRGLEGYTF
TGCGCCAGCAGCCTGCCGAGGAGAGGTTTAGAGGGCTACACCTTC
>TRBJ1-2|-|TRBV19|-
CASSIAGHYDYTF
TGTGCCAGTAGTATCGCAGGGCACTATGACTACACCTTC
>TRBJ1-2|few|TRBV15|TRBD1
CATSRRTGGGYTF
TGTGCCACCAGCAGGCGGACAGGGGGCGGCTACACCTTC
>TRBJ2-2|-|TRBV9|-
CASSASDRTNTGELFF
TGTGCCAGCAGCGCAAGCGACAGGACGAACACCGGGGAGCTGTTTTTT
>TRBJ2-3|-|TRBV10-3|-
CAISESRGPTDTQYF
TGTGCCATCAGTGAGTCGAGAGGGCCCACAGATACGCAGTATTTT
>TRBJ1-2|-|TRBV5-4|TRBD1
CASSLIGGANYGYTF
TGTGCCAGCAGCTTAATAGGGGGCGCTAACTATGGCTACACCTTC
>TRBJ1-3|-|TRBV9|-
CASSATGKGGNTIYF
TGTGCCAGCAGCGCCACAGGGAAAGGCGGAAACACCATATATTTT
>TRBJ2-1|once|TRBV11-2|-
CASSPALRQGNEQFF
TGTGCCAGCAGCCCCGCTTTGAGGCAGGGGAATGAGCAGTTCTTC
>TRBJ1-4|-|TRBV18|TRBD1
CASSPLGQGSSTSNEKLFF
TGTGCCAGCTCACCACTCGGACAGGGGTCCTCAACATCTAATGAAAAACTGTTTTTT
>TRBJ2-1|-|TRBV7-6|TRBD2
CASSLFSGRVNEQFF
TGTGCCAGCAGCTTATTCAGCGGGAGAGTTAATGAGCAGTTCTTC
>TRBJ2-2|-|TRBV28|-
CASSPGVRDTGELFF
TGTGCCAGCAGTCCCGGCGTCAGGGACACCGGGGAGCTGTTTTTT
>TRBJ2-2|-|TRBV2|-
CAASRLNTGELFF
TGTGCCGCTTCAAGACTCAACACCGGGGAGCTGTTTTTT
>TRBJ2-1|-|TRBV9|-
CASSERESLNEQFF
TGTGCCAGCAGCGAGAGGGAGAGCTTAAATGAGCAGTTCTTC
>TRBJ1-5|once|TRBV28|TRBD1
CASSLGLRGQLLSNQPQHF
TGTGCCAGCAGTTTAGGACTGAGGGGACAGCTTCTTAGCAATCAGCCCCAGCATTTT
>TRBJ2-7|-|TRBV6-5|-
CAAGRGEGSYEQYF
TGTGCCGCGGGGCGGGGAGAGGGGTCCTACGAGCAGTACTTC
>TRBJ2-3|-|TRBV6-5|-
CASSYSGVGTDTQYF
TGTGCCAGCAGTTATTCGGGAGTGGGGACAGATACGCAGTATTTT
>TRBJ2-7|-|TRBV27|TRBD2
CASSRLTSGRAGEQYF
TGTGCCAGCAGTCGCCTGACTAGCGGGAGGGCCGGCGAGCAGTACTTC
>TRBJ2-7|-|TRBV27|TRBD1
CASGWTGGAMDF
TGTGCCAGCGGGTGGACAGGGGGCGCAATGGACTTC
>TRBJ2-2|-|TRBV19|-
CASTSAALGRTGELFF
TGTGCCAGTACCTCGGCCGCCCTAGGTAGGACCGGGGAGCTGTTTTTT
>TRBJ2-7|-|TRBV5-1|-
CASSLLFTRYTYEQYF
TGCGCCAGCAGCTTGCTTTTCACGCGGTACACCTACGAGCAGTACTTC
>TRBJ1-1|-|TRBV5-1|TRBD1
CASSRQGFDVAGEAFF
TGCGCCAGCAGCAGACAGGGGTTCGATGTGGCGGGTGAAGCTTTCTTT
>TRBJ2-5|-|TRBV7-2|TRBD1
CASSLVDRAQETQYF
TGTGCCAGCAGCTTAGTTGACAGGGCCCAAGAGACCCAGTACTTC
>TRBJ2-7|-|TRBV10-2|TRBD2
CASSEWAGGPESSYEQYF
TGCGCCAGCAGTGAGTGGGCGGGAGGGCCTGAGAGCTCCTACGAGCAGTACTTC
>TRBJ2-3|-|TRBV4-1|-
CASQTGLGNTDTQYF
TGCGCCAGTCAAACAGGGCTAGGAAACACAGATACGCAGTATTTT
>TRBJ1-2|-|TRBV7-2|-
CASSLSRGIGYTF
TGTGCCAGCAGCTTAAGCAGGGGAATCGGCTACACCTTC
>TRBJ2-2|few|TRBV4-1|TRBD2
CASSQLMTSVKSTGELFF
TGCGCCAGCAGCCAACTTATGACTAGCGTAAAGTCCACCGGGGAGCTGTTTTTT
>TRBJ2-3|-|TRBV19|-
CASSSGTITQYF
TGTGCCAGTAGTAGTGGGACAATCACGCAGTATTTT
>TRBJ2-7|-|TRBV28|TRBD1
CASSLGDRGREQYF
TGTGCCAGCAGTTTAGGCGACAGGGGTCGCGAGCAGTACTTC
>TRBJ2-1|-|TRBV10-3|TRBD2
CAIRMSGGSYNEQFF
TGTGCCATCAGGATGAGCGGGGGATCCTACAATGAGCAGTTCTTC
>TRBJ1-2|few|TRBV5-1|TRBD1
CASSLTGTGDNYGYTF
TGCGCCAGCAGCTTGACAGGGACAGGGGATAACTATGGCTACACCTTC
>TRBJ1-2|-|TRBV6-1|-
CASSPRGEGIYGYTF
TGTGCCAGCAGTCCCCGGGGGGAGGGGATCTATGGCTACACCTTC
>TRBJ2-1|-|TRBV11-2|TRBD2
CASSLARSGRASNNEQFF
TGTGCCAGCAGCTTAGCTCGTAGCGGGAGGGCCTCTAACAATGAGCAGTTCTTC
>TRBJ2-1|-|TRBV5-1|TRBD2
CASSGGLAGVSYNEQFF
TGCGCCAGCAGCGGGGGACTAGCGGGAGTCTCCTACAATGAGCAGTTCTTC
>TRBJ2-3|-|TRBV2|TRBD1
CASIGDRGLSTDTQYF
TGTGCCAGCATAGGGGATAGGGGGCTCAGCACAGATACGCAGTATTTT
>TRBJ1-1|-|TRBV6-5|-
CASSSPQGQALSEAFF
TGTGCCAGCAGTTCCCCCCAGGGGCAGGCCCTATCTGAAGCTTTCTTT
>TRBJ2-2|-|TRBV5-1|-
CASSWGGDYTGELFF
TGCGCCAGCAGTTGGGGCGGAGACTACACCGGGGAGCTGTTTTTT
>TRBJ2-1|-|TRBV10-1|-
CASGGQYNEQFF
TGCGCCAGCGGGGGCCAATACAATGAGCAGTTCTTC
>TRBJ2-7|-|TRBV7-8|TRBD2
CASSKEAVSGRSHEQYF
TGTGCCAGCAGCAAAGAGGCGGTGAGCGGGAGGAGCCACGAGCAGTACTTC
>TRBJ2-3|-|TRBV19|TRBD2
CASRASGSTDTQYF
TGTGCCAGTAGGGCTAGCGGGAGCACAGATACGCAGTATTTT
>TRBJ1-1|-|TRBV29-1|-
CSVIQGNTEAFF
TGCAGCGTCATACAGGGGAACACTGAAGCTTTCTTT
>TRBJ2-5|once|TRBV6-4|-
CASSATSVETQYF
TGTGCCAGCAGTGCCACTAGTGTGGAGACCCAGTACTTC
>TRBJ1-5|-|TRBV19|-
CASSIGLTGWRSNQPQHF
TGTGCCAGTAGTATTGGGTTAACAGGGTGGCGAAGCAATCAGCCCCAGCATTTT
>TRBJ2-3|-|TRBV5-6|-
CASSPRAGNTDTQYF
TGTGCCAGCAGCCCACGAGCAGGGAACACAGATACGCAGTATTTT